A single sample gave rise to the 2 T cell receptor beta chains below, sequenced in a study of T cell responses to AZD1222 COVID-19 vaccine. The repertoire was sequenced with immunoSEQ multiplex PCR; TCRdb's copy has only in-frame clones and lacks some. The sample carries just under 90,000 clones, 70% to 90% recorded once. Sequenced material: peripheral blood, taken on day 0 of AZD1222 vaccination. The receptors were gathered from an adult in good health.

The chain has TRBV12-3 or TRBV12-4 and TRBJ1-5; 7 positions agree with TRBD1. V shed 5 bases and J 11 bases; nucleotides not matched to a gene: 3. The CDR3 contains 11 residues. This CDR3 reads CASSEQGSQHF. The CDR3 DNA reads TGTGCCAGCAGTGAACAGGGGTCCCAGCATTTT.

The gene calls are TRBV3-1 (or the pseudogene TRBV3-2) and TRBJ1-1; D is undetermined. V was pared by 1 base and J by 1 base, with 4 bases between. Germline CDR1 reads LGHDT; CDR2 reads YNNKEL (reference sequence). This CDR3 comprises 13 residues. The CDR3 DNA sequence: TGTGCCAGCAGCCAAGTTGAGAACACTGAAGCTTTCTTT. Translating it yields CASSQVENTEAFF.